This TCR beta chain was documented in a study of cytomegalovirus exposure and HLA in healthy donors. Study context: The 110 or so validation repertoires used a platform that matched the one used for the approximately 610 first-cohort repertoires, as a later analysis reported.

Profiled with immunoSEQ multiplex PCR; TCRdb holds only in-frame clones, not every one. The repertoire holds 150,000 to 200,000 clones, with 85% as singletons. The table lists this clone with a few counts. Its antigen is as yet unknown. V trimming: 6 bases; J trimming: 6 bases; junction bases outside the gene matches: 10. CDR1 is PRHDT, CDR2 FYEKMQ, per germline (reference sequence). This CDR3 region has 15 residues. The study's findings and limits: Rare TCR sequences predominated, though certain public TCRs were found in many donors. Reports indicated that the classifier achieved high specificity and sensitivity in diagnosing cytomegalovirus status.

What was sequenced was PBMCs. The V call is TRBV13, the J call TRBJ1-2; 10 bases match TRBD1. This clonotype was obtained from a man aged 25-40 years in good health and CMV-seropositive. The CDR3 DNA reads as TGTGCCAGCAGTTCCTATCCGACAGGGGGCGATGGCTACACCTTC. This sequence encodes CASSSYPTGGDGYTF.